In its sample, the clone carrying this TCR beta chain was seen a few times. Its antigen remains unidentified. This sample was taken from a study of T-cell memory formation after mild COVID-19. A single record per CDR3 protein comes from TCRdb applying MiXCR to the 5' RACE reads. The repertoire has about 84,000 distinct CDR3 sequences, around 13% of them found once; the top ten carry around 31%. Findings of the study overall: Contracting CD4+ clones were located mainly in CM and EM, and CD8+ clones in EMRA. Contracting clones from day 15 to 85 had balanced CD4/CD8; later expanders favoured CD4+.

The germline V gene has CDR1 SGHRS and CDR2 YFSETQ. With 3 bases removed from V and 2 bases from J, the gap between germline ends came to 17 bases. This CDR3 is 16 amino acids long. V gene TRBV5-1 combines with J gene TRBJ1-2; no reliable D call. The sequence derives from an adult woman who had mild COVID-19 (a few samples of this study predate the infection). Cell type and time point are not known. Material: PBMCs or a T cell subset sorted from them (not recorded which). In DNA form, the CDR3 reads TGCGCCAGCAGCTATAGGGCCAAGGACGCAAACTATGGCTACACCTTC. It encodes CASSYRAKDANYGYTF.